This T cell receptor beta chain appears in the sequencing data of a study of neurological immune-mediated disorders. Many counts were recorded for this clonotype. TCRdb re-analysed the 5' RACE reads in MiXCR, keeping a single row per CDR3 protein. The table lists 35,000 to 50,000 distinct CDR3 sequences, 13% to 15% of them singletons. J gave up 3 bases and V 1 base, and 7 bases lay outside the gene matches. This CDR3 has 16 amino acids. CDR1 and CDR2 (germline): SGHRS, YFSETQ. The clonotype originates from a woman aged 60 to 75 with HTLV-1-associated myelopathy (HAM/TSP). Sequencing used CD4+ T cells from blood. The J gene is TRBJ2-3, the V gene TRBV5-1; the match to TRBD2 covers 8 bases. CDR3 sequence: CASSLSGGPKTDTQYF. The CDR3 coding sequence is TGCGCCAGCAGCTTGTCGGGGGGGCCTAAGACAGATACGCAGTATTTT.